A selection of T cell receptor beta chains follows, all from one sample in a study of shared clonotypes between healthy human individuals. Clones were read by immunoSEQ multiplex PCR, and TCRdb kept only the in-frame ones, dropping some. The sample records a few million clones, roughly 93% being singletons. Sequencing input: naive CD4+ T cells from PBMCs. The receptors were gathered from a man younger than 35 in good health. Some clones in this sample may be carry-over from other donors' samples. Both conserved end residues are part of each CDR3. The order of the fields is V gene, clone size, D gene, J gene, CDR3 DNA, CDR3 protein. The D gene is left open where the match is weak. Where a row states a size, it is once, few, many or the class of an expanded clone; other rows omit it.

V gene: TRBV4-1; clone size: NA; D gene: NA; J gene: TRBJ2-1; CDR3 DNA: TGCGCCAGCAGCCAAGAACGGACAAGCTCCTACAATGAGCAGTTCTTC; CDR3 protein: CASSQERTSSYNEQFF
V gene: TRBV28; clone size: NA; D gene: NA; J gene: TRBJ2-7; CDR3 DNA: TGTGCCAGCAGTTTAGCCGGCTACGAGCAGTACTTC; CDR3 protein: CASSLAGYEQYF
V gene: TRBV27; clone size: NA; D gene: NA; J gene: TRBJ1-1; CDR3 DNA: TGTGCCAGCAGTTTATCGGGGACGGTTGAAGCTTTCTTT; CDR3 protein: CASSLSGTVEAFF
V gene: TRBV11-2; clone size: NA; D gene: NA; J gene: TRBJ2-3; CDR3 DNA: TGTGCCAGCAGCCCCTCAGTTGGCACAGATACGCAGTATTTT; CDR3 protein: CASSPSVGTDTQYF
V gene: TRBV6-1; clone size: NA; D gene: NA; J gene: TRBJ1-1; CDR3 DNA: TGTGCCAGCAGTGAAGCTGATCAGGGAGAACGCCTTGAAGCTTTCTTT; CDR3 protein: CASSEADQGERLEAFF
V gene: TRBV18; clone size: NA; D gene: NA; J gene: TRBJ2-1; CDR3 DNA: TGTGCCAGCTCGGGCCGGGGTAGTTCAAGCCATGAGCAGTTCTTC; CDR3 protein: CASSGRGSSSHEQFF
V gene: TRBV18; clone size: NA; D gene: NA; J gene: TRBJ2-3; CDR3 DNA: TGTGCCAGCTCACTCGGGGGAACAGATACGCAGTATTTT; CDR3 protein: CASSLGGTDTQYF
V gene: TRBV6-5; clone size: NA; D gene: NA; J gene: TRBJ1-3; CDR3 DNA: TGTGCCAGCACAATGAGACGCTCCTCTGGAAACACCATATATTTT; CDR3 protein: CASTMRRSSGNTIYF
V gene: TRBV7-9; clone size: NA; D gene: NA; J gene: TRBJ1-1; CDR3 DNA: TGTGCCAGCAGCGCCGAAGAAGCTTTCTTT; CDR3 protein: CASSAEEAFF
V gene: TRBV27; clone size: NA; D gene: TRBD2; J gene: TRBJ2-7; CDR3 DNA: TGTGCCAGCACCTCTCTAAAGACTAGCGTCCGCGAGCAGTACTTC; CDR3 protein: CASTSLKTSVREQYF
V gene: TRBV6-1; clone size: NA; D gene: NA; J gene: TRBJ2-5; CDR3 DNA: TGTGCCAGCAGTGAAGGAGCAAGCGCGGAGACCCAGTACTTC; CDR3 protein: CASSEGASAETQYF
V gene: TRBV19; clone size: NA; D gene: NA; J gene: TRBJ2-5; CDR3 DNA: TGTGCCAGTAGTATAGGAGCCTACGGGCTTCCGGAGACCCAGTACTTC; CDR3 protein: CASSIGAYGLPETQYF
V gene: TRBV27; clone size: NA; D gene: TRBD1; J gene: TRBJ2-1; CDR3 DNA: TGTGCCAGCAGTTTTGGTCGACAGGGGATGAACAATGAGCAGTTCTTC; CDR3 protein: CASSFGRQGMNNEQFF
V gene: TRBV7-2; clone size: NA; D gene: NA; J gene: TRBJ2-7; CDR3 DNA: TGTGCCAGCAGCTTTATGACGACGGGGTCCTACGAGCAGTACTTC; CDR3 protein: CASSFMTTGSYEQYF
V gene: TRBV6-1; clone size: NA; D gene: NA; J gene: TRBJ1-2; CDR3 DNA: TGTGCCAGCAGTCGAGACCACAACTATGGCTACACCTTC; CDR3 protein: CASSRDHNYGYTF
V gene: TRBV11-2; clone size: NA; D gene: NA; J gene: TRBJ2-5; CDR3 DNA: TGTGCCAGCAGCTTAGAGAGCTCCACCCAGTACTTC; CDR3 protein: CASSLESSTQYF
V gene: TRBV7-9; clone size: NA; D gene: TRBD1; J gene: TRBJ1-1; CDR3 DNA: TGTGCCAGCAGCTTGGGACAGGGTCACACTGAAGCTTTCTTT; CDR3 protein: CASSLGQGHTEAFF
V gene: TRBV7-3; clone size: NA; D gene: NA; J gene: TRBJ2-3; CDR3 DNA: TGTGCCAGCAGCGGAAAGGGTGGCGATACGCAGTATTTT; CDR3 protein: CASSGKGGDTQYF
V gene: TRBV6-1; clone size: NA; D gene: NA; J gene: TRBJ2-6; CDR3 DNA: TGTGCCAGCAGCCGCAGGGCAGCTGGGGCCAACGTCCTGACTTTC; CDR3 protein: CASSRRAAGANVLTF
V gene: TRBV18; clone size: once; D gene: TRBD2; J gene: TRBJ2-1; CDR3 DNA: TGTGCCAGCTCTGGGCAAGGAGCGGGAGTTTACAATGAGCAGTTCTTC; CDR3 protein: CASSGQGAGVYNEQFF
V gene: TRBV27; clone size: few; D gene: NA; J gene: TRBJ2-2; CDR3 DNA: TGTGCCAGCAGTTTAGGAAGCGTGGTCACCGGGGAGCTGTTTTTT; CDR3 protein: CASSLGSVVTGELFF
V gene: TRBV7-9; clone size: once; D gene: TRBD1; J gene: TRBJ2-7; CDR3 DNA: TGTGCCAGCAGCGCGACAGGGGGAGCCTACGAGCAGTACTTC; CDR3 protein: CASSATGGAYEQYF
V gene: TRBV6-4; clone size: NA; D gene: TRBD1; J gene: TRBJ2-3; CDR3 DNA: TGTGCCAGCAGACAAGGCGGGACAGGGGTCACAGATACGCAGTATTTT; CDR3 protein: CASRQGGTGVTDTQYF
V gene: TRBV7-3; clone size: NA; D gene: NA; J gene: TRBJ1-1; CDR3 DNA: TGTGCCAGCAGCTCACAGGGAGTGAACACTGAAGCTTTCTTT; CDR3 protein: CASSSQGVNTEAFF
V gene: TRBV5-1; clone size: NA; D gene: NA; J gene: TRBJ2-5; CDR3 DNA: TGCGCCAGCAGCTTGGCCCAGGGGACAGAGACCCAGTACTTC; CDR3 protein: CASSLAQGTETQYF
V gene: TRBV4-1; clone size: NA; D gene: NA; J gene: TRBJ2-1; CDR3 DNA: TGCGCCAGCAGCCAACCTCGTAAGAGTAATGAGCAGTTCTTC; CDR3 protein: CASSQPRKSNEQFF
V gene: TRBV7-3; clone size: NA; D gene: TRBD2; J gene: TRBJ2-2; CDR3 DNA: TGTGCCAGCAGCTTGACTAGCGGGGCGAACACCGGGGAGCTGTTTTTT; CDR3 protein: CASSLTSGANTGELFF
V gene: TRBV9; clone size: NA; D gene: NA; J gene: TRBJ2-7; CDR3 DNA: TGTGCCAGCAGCGTAGCCGGGGATCACCCAGGCTACGAGCAGTACTTC; CDR3 protein: CASSVAGDHPGYEQYF
V gene: TRBV28; clone size: NA; D gene: NA; J gene: TRBJ1-2; CDR3 DNA: TGTGCCAGCAGTGACCGGGGCCAAGCTAACTATGGCTACACCTTC; CDR3 protein: CASSDRGQANYGYTF
V gene: TRBV27; clone size: few; D gene: TRBD1; J gene: TRBJ1-5; CDR3 DNA: TGTGCCAGCAGATTGACAGGGGCGGGTCAGCCCCAGCATTTT; CDR3 protein: CASRLTGAGQPQHF
V gene: TRBV29-1; clone size: NA; D gene: TRBD2; J gene: TRBJ2-4; CDR3 DNA: TGCAGCGTTGAGGATCGCGGGGGGAGTAGGACCTCCACCATTCAGTACTTC; CDR3 protein: CSVEDRGGSRTSTIQYF
V gene: TRBV7-3; clone size: NA; D gene: TRBD2; J gene: TRBJ2-1; CDR3 DNA: TGTGCCAGCAGCGCCTCGAGCGGGACCTACAATGAGCAGTTCTTC; CDR3 protein: CASSASSGTYNEQFF
V gene: TRBV5-6; clone size: NA; D gene: NA; J gene: TRBJ1-2; CDR3 DNA: TGTGCCAGCAGCCCACAGGTTCTCACAGGGCGTAACTATGGCTACACCTTC; CDR3 protein: CASSPQVLTGRNYGYTF
V gene: TRBV11-2; clone size: NA; D gene: TRBD2; J gene: TRBJ2-1; CDR3 DNA: TGTGCCAGCAGCCTACTAGCGGGAGGGTACAATGAGCAGTTCTTC; CDR3 protein: CASSLLAGGYNEQFF
V gene: TRBV7-2; clone size: NA; D gene: TRBD2; J gene: TRBJ2-1; CDR3 DNA: TGTGCCAGCAGCTTAGCCATGACTAGCGGGCTTTGGGGTGAGGGGTACAATGAGCAGTTCTTC; CDR3 protein: CASSLAMTSGLWGEGYNEQFF
V gene: TRBV4-1; clone size: NA; D gene: NA; J gene: TRBJ1-4; CDR3 DNA: TGCGCCAGCAGCCAAGTTGGGACACTCCGAGGTGAAAAACTGTTTTTT; CDR3 protein: CASSQVGTLRGEKLFF
V gene: TRBV18; clone size: NA; D gene: NA; J gene: TRBJ1-3; CDR3 DNA: TGTGCCAGCTCGCCAGGACCCTTAGCCTCTCTGGGAAACACCATATATTTT; CDR3 protein: CASSPGPLASLGNTIYF
V gene: TRBV28; clone size: NA; D gene: TRBD2; J gene: TRBJ2-4; CDR3 DNA: TGTGCCAGCACCCGCGGGAGGGGACACATTCAGTACTTC; CDR3 protein: CASTRGRGHIQYF
V gene: TRBV7-9; clone size: NA; D gene: NA; J gene: TRBJ2-5; CDR3 DNA: TGTGCCAGCAGCTTCTCACTAGAGACAGAGACCCAGTACTTC; CDR3 protein: CASSFSLETETQYF
V gene: TRBV12-5; clone size: once; D gene: TRBD2; J gene: TRBJ2-1; CDR3 DNA: TGTGCTAGTGGACTTTCTAGCGGGACCCAGTCCTACAATGAGCAGTTCTTC; CDR3 protein: CASGLSSGTQSYNEQFF
V gene: TRBV28; clone size: once; D gene: NA; J gene: TRBJ2-7; CDR3 DNA: TGTGCCAGCAGTTTAAGGGGATACGAGCAGTACTTC; CDR3 protein: CASSLRGYEQYF